This T cell receptor (beta chain) derives from a study of cytomegalovirus exposure and HLA in healthy donors. Study-wide results and caveats: Later analysis identified a missense DCLRE1C variant that was linked to TCR beta V- and J-gene trimming.

Primers included in the PCR were 60 Vbeta and 13 Jbeta primers. In the study's own analysis: A later analysis tallied 80 million to 100 million unique TCR beta chains, 8.5 million to 11 million of them shared. The table came from immunoSEQ multiplex PCR; TCRdb's copy has only in-frame clones and leaves some out. V, J and clone size were drawn from that table, and D and trimming were deduced from the DNA. The sample lists roughly 110,000 clones; 70% to 80% were seen once. Donors likely had unrecorded immune exposures despite being nominally healthy when sampled. Germline CDR1 reads GTSNPN; CDR2 reads SVGIG (reference sequence). Trimming pared 0 bases from V and 5 bases from J, leaving 10 bases between. The CDR3 consists of 13 residues. To note about this clone: The antigen remains unidentified.

This rearrangement joins TRBV30 to TRBJ2-5; the D gene is possibly TRBD1 (5 bases). This TCR derives from a woman in her forties in good health and CMV-seropositive. Sequencing input: PBMCs. The DNA for the CDR3 is TGTGCCTGGAGTGTACAAGGGGCTGAGACCCAGTACTTC. This translates into CAWSVQGAETQYF.